The subject of this entry is one TCR beta chain. Its antigen is not identified. The data belong to a study of cytomegalovirus exposure and HLA in healthy donors. Study-wide points: Across donors, presence/absence analyses took sequencing depth to be roughly uniform.

In germline, CDR1 is KGHSH, CDR2 LQKENI. Unmatched junction bases numbered 4, after V lost 3 bases and J lost 0 bases. The CDR3 totals 16 residues. The PCR ran on 60 Vbeta and 13 Jbeta primers. Here immunoSEQ multiplex PCR was the method, and the copy in TCRdb shows in-frame clones only, minus some. The sample has 95,000 to 150,000 clones, roughly 66% seen once. The TCR sequence derives from a man in his sixties in good health and CMV-seropositive. The V call is TRBV18, the J call TRBJ2-2, with TRBD1 identical over 7 bases. Source material: PBMCs. This CDR3 is CASSPTTGSNTGELFF. CDR3 sequence (DNA): TGTGCCAGCTCACCTACGACAGGGTCGAACACCGGGGAGCTGTTTTTT. Full variable domain (outside the CDR3, taken from reference TRBV18 and TRBJ2-2): NAGVMQNPRHLVRRRGQEARLRCSPMKGHSHVYWYRQLPEEGLKFMVYLQKENIIDESGMPKERFSAEFPKEGPSILRIQQVVRGDSAAYFCASSPTTGSNTGELFFGEGSRLTVL.